The clone carrying this T cell receptor (beta chain) was seen only once. The data belong to a study of blood T cell repertoires in COVID-19. Looking at the study overall: Sites in the United States, Italy and Spain provided acute and convalescent COVID-19 samples. PBMCs, B-cell-depleted T cells, or T cells provided the cDNA or gDNA that made up the material.

Clones were read by immunoSEQ multiplex PCR, and TCRdb kept only the in-frame ones, dropping some. The sample shows a few hundred thousand clones, around 92% of them seen only once. The CDR3 consists of 15 residues. Trimming shortened V by 7 bases and J by 5 bases, and 17 bases separated the two germline ends. Looked up from germline, CDR1 is LNHDA and CDR2 is SQIVND (reference sequence). The chain joins TRBV19 to TRBJ2-2; TRBD2 might be the D (6 bases). Sequences were obtained from peripheral blood. This receptor was obtained from a man aged 35 to 55 with acute or convalescent COVID-19. CDR3 bases: TGTGCCAGTACAGGGAGGTCCATCATTACCGGGGAGCTGTTTTTT. Translation: CASTGRSIITGELFF.